The 14 T cell receptor beta chains reported below all come from one sample, sequenced in a study of blood T cells in healthy people across ages. The second PCR ran about 6 to 12 cycles with a sample-barcoded 5' primer and J-beta primers. TCRdb itself ran the 5' RACE reads through MiXCR, one entry per CDR3 protein. The sample lists 650,000 to 700,000 distinct CDR3 sequences, 40% to 65% occurring once. The sequenced material came from blood. These receptors originate from a woman older than 75 in good health.

This clonotype was observed many times. The genes are TRBV28 and TRBJ2-7; D ambiguous. The germline V gene has CDR1 MDHEN and CDR2 SYDVKM. V lost 7 bases, J lost 3 bases, and 10 bases lay in between. This CDR3 has 12 amino acids. The CDR3 region is CASTSPGYEQYF. The DNA of the CDR3 is TGTGCCAGCACCAGTCCGGGCTACGAGCAGTACTTC.

This clonotype was detected ten times or more. The chain combines TRBV4-1 with TRBJ2-3; D perhaps matches TRBD2 (5 bases). The length of the CDR3 is 17 residues. The V end was cut by 0 bases, the J end by 5 bases, with 18 bases between. The germline gives CDR1 MGHRA, CDR2 YSYEKL. CDR3 nucleotide sequence: TGCGCCAGCAGCCAAGAAGTCACTAGATTCGCTGTAGATACGCAGTATTTT. Protein: CASSQEVTRFAVDTQYF.

The J gene is TRBJ2-5, the V gene TRBV12-3 or TRBV12-4; perhaps TRBD1 as D (5 bases). Trimming stripped 1 base from V and 11 bases from J, with 8 bases between. This CDR3 spans 11 amino acids. CDR3 bases: TGTGCCAGCAGTTTAGAGGGGCGGCAGTACTTC. Protein product: CASSLEGRQYF.

V usage is TRBV3-1 and J usage is TRBJ2-1; 9 bases agree with TRBD2. V shed 0 bases and J 5 bases; nucleotides not matched to a gene: 5. Germline CDR1 and CDR2: LGHDT and YNNKEL (reference sequence). The CDR3 has 16 residues. CDR3 DNA sequence: TGTGCCAGCAGCCAAGAGTTGGCTAGCGGGGACAATGAGCAGTTCTTC. It encodes CASSQELASGDNEQFF.

V gene TRBV27 combines with J gene TRBJ2-1; D possibly matches TRBD1 or TRBD2 (6 bases each). Trimming stripped 6 bases from V and 6 bases from J, with 24 bases between. The CDR3 has 17 amino acids. Germline values: CDR1 MNHEY, CDR2 SMNVEV (reference sequence). CDR3 sequence: CASSWTAPGLSGNEQFF. DNA for the CDR3: TGTGCCAGCAGCTGGACAGCCCCGGGACTTTCGGGCAATGAGCAGTTCTTC.

This clonotype showed up many times. The chain has TRBV5-1 and TRBJ2-5, with D unclear. This CDR3 has 13 amino acids. The germline V gene encodes CDR1 SGHRS and CDR2 YFSETQ. Trimming removed 4 bases at V and 2 bases at J, with 9 bases between. CDR3 DNA: TGCGCCAGCAGCAAGGACCGACAAGAGACCCAGTACTTC. Its protein is CASSKDRQETQYF.

The chain has TRBV2 and TRBJ2-3; D is perhaps TRBD2 (7 bases). There are 15 residues in the CDR3. V was trimmed by 3 bases and J by 5 bases, leaving 15 bases between them. CDR1 and CDR2 (germline): SNHLY, FYNNEI. The CDR3 sequence: CASSEVGGHGDTQYF. CDR3 in DNA: TGTGCCAGCAGTGAGGTGGGGGGGCACGGAGATACGCAGTATTTT. The full variable domain, its missing parts supplied by reference TRBV2 and TRBJ2-3, is EPEVTQTPSHQVTQMGQEVILRCVPISNHLYFYWYRQILGQKVEFLVSFYNNEISEKSEIFDDQFSVERPDGSNFTLKIRSTKLEDSAMYFCASSEVGGHGDTQYFGPGTRLTVL.

The chain is built from TRBV7-2 and TRBJ1-2; D is perhaps TRBD1 (6 bases). In germline, CDR1 is SGHTA, CDR2 FQGNSA. V lost 5 bases to trimming and J lost 6 bases, with 16 bases between them. The CDR3 extends over 14 amino acids. CDR3 in DNA: TGTGCCAGCAGCGCCGAACAGGGAATCAATGGCTACACCTTC. Translated: CASSAEQGINGYTF.

Many counts were recorded for this clonotype. This sequence joins TRBV7-9 and TRBJ2-1, with 13 nucleotides matching TRBD2. V was pared by 3 bases and J by 5 bases, with 4 bases of the junction left unmatched. This CDR3 contains 16 residues. Looked up from germline, CDR1 is SEHNR and CDR2 is FQNEAQ (reference sequence). The CDR3 region has the DNA TGTGCCAGCAGCTTCCCGGGACTAGCGGGGAACAATGAGCAGTTCTTC. It translates to CASSFPGLAGNNEQFF.

This clonotype was observed a few times. The chain uses TRBV28 and TRBJ2-2; 10 bases align to TRBD2. CDR3 length: 14 amino acids. Germline V gives CDR1 MDHEN, CDR2 SYDVKM. J lost 4 bases, V lost 8 bases, and 4 bases had no gene match. CDR3 DNA: TGTGCCAGCCTAAGCGGGGGGGTCACCGGGGAGCTGTTTTTT. The encoded protein is CASLSGGVTGELFF. The full variable domain, its missing parts supplied by reference TRBV28 and TRBJ2-2, is DVKVTQSSRYLVKRTGEKVFLECVQDMDHENMFWYRQDPGLGLRLIYFSYDVKMKEKGDIPEGYSVSREKKERFSLILESASTNQTSMYLCASLSGGVTGELFFGEGSRLTVL.

This clonotype appeared many times. The V call is TRBV7-9, the J call TRBJ2-1; D is possibly TRBD1 (5 bases). Germline lookup yields CDR1 SEHNR and CDR2 FQNEAQ (reference sequence). There are 17 residues in the CDR3. The V gene lost 4 bases and the J gene lost 1 base, with 17 bases spanning the gap. As DNA, the CDR3 is TGTGCCAGCAGCTATTCCGTAACGCCAGGGTCCTACAATGAGCAGTTCTTC. This translates into CASSYSVTPGSYNEQFF.

The chain links TRBV12-3 or TRBV12-4 to TRBJ1-1; the D is unclear. The V and J ends lost 7 bases and 1 base respectively, with 10 bases between them. There are 13 residues in the CDR3. The CDR3 is CASTLPGNTEAFF. The CDR3 region has the DNA TGTGCCAGCACCCTCCCAGGGAACACTGAAGCTTTCTTT.

The V call is TRBV20-1, the J call TRBJ2-3, with D perhaps TRBD2 (6 bases). Germline V gene lookup returns CDR1 DFQATT and CDR2 SNEGSKA (reference sequence). V was clipped by 5 bases and J by 2 bases, with 11 bases between them. The CDR3 covers 13 residues. CDR3 sequence: CSALRELTDTQYF. As DNA, the CDR3 is TGCAGTGCTCTTCGGGAGCTCACAGATACGCAGTATTTT.

The V gene is TRBV20-1, the J gene TRBJ2-6; D is possibly TRBD1 (6 bases). The V end lost 5 bases, the J end lost 0 bases, and 11 bases lay between the germline ends. Germline V gives CDR1 DFQATT, CDR2 SNEGSKA (reference sequence). The CDR3 contains 15 residues. The DNA for the CDR3 is TGCAGTGCTGTCCAGGGGAGCTCTGGGGCCAACGTCCTGACTTTC. As protein: CSAVQGSSGANVLTF.